This paragraph covers one T cell receptor beta chain sequence. The antigen is unknown. This sample was included in a study of circulating and synovial CD4+ cells in juvenile arthritis. Study results and limitations: These blood cells shared more CDR3 sequences with synovium than bulk blood. Measured synovium overlap likely understates the true shared repertoire.

There are 13 residues in the CDR3. Germline lookup yields CDR1 KGHSH and CDR2 LQKENI. With 2 bases removed from V and 7 bases from J, the gap between germline ends came to 11 bases. Produced via immunoSEQ multiplex PCR; TCRdb's table is partial and in-frame only. The sample includes about 32,000 clones, around 96% of them seen just once. Sequenced: CD4+ T cells from blood. This receptor was taken from a human donor with juvenile idiopathic arthritis. The chain uses TRBV18 and TRBJ1-2, with a possible D match to TRBD1 (6 bases). CDR3 sequence reads: CASSPFEGGGYTF. DNA of the CDR3: TGTGCCAGCTCACCATTCGAAGGGGGTGGCTACACCTTC.